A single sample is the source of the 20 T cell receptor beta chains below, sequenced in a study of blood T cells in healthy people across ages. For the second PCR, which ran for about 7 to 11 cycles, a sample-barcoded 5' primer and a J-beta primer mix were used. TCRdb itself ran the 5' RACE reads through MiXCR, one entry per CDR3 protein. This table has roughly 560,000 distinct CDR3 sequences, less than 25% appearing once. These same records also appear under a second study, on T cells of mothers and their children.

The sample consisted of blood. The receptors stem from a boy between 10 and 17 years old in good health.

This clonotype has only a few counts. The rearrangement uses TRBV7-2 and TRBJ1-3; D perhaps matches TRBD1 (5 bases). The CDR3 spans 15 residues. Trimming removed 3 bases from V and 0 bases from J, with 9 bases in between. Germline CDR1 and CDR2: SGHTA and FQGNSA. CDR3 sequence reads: CASSFGALSGNTIYF. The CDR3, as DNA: TGTGCCAGCAGCTTTGGGGCCCTCTCTGGAAACACCATATATTTT. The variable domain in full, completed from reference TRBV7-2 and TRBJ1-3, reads GAGVSQSPSNKVTEKGKDVELRCDPISGHTALYWYRQSLGQGLEFLIYFQGNSAPDKSGLPSDRFSAERTGGSVSTLTIQRTQQEDSAVYLCASSFGALSGNTIYFGEGSWLTVV.

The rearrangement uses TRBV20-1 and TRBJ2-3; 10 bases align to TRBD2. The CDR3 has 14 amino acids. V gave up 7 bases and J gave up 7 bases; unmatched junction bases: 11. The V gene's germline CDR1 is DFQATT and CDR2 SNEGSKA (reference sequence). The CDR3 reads CSGAAGGLSNTQYF. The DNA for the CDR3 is TGCAGTGGCGCAGCGGGGGGGCTGTCAAATACGCAGTATTTT.

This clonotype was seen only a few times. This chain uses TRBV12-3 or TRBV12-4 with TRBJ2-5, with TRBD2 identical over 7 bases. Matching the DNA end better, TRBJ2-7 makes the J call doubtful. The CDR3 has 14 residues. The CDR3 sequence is CASSSQSGTHEQYF. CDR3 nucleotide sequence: TGTGCCAGCAGTTCACAAAGCGGGACCCACGAGCAGTACTTC.

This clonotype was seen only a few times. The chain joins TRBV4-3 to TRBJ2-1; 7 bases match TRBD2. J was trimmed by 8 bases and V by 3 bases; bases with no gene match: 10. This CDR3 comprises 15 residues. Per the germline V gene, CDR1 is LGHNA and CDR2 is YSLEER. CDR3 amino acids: CASSQYAGGSDEQFF. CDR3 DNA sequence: TGCGCCAGCAGCCAGTACGCCGGGGGGTCGGATGAGCAGTTCTTC.

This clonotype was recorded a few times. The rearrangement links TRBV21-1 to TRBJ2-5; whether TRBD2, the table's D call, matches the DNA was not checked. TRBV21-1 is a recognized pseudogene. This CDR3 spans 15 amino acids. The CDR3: CASSTIAGDKETQYF. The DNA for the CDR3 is TGTGCCAGCAGCACCATTGCGGGAGATAAAGAGACCCAGTACTTC.

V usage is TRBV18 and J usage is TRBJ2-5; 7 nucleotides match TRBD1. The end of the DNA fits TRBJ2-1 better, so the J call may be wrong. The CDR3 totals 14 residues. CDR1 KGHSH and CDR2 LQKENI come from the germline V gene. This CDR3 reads CASSSTGIYNEQFF. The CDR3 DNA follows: TGTGCCAGCTCATCGACAGGGATCTACAATGAGCAGTTCTTC.

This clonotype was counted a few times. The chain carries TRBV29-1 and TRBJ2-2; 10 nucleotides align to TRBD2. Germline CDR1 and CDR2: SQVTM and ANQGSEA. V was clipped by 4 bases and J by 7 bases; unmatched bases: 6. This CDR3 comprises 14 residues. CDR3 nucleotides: TGCAGCGTTGTCCTAGCGGGGGTGAACGGGGAGCTGTTTTTT. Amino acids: CSVVLAGVNGELFF.

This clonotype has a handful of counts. For the CDR3, the DNA is TGCAGCGTCGAAAGAAATGAGCAGTTCTTC. Protein: CSVERNEQFF. The V call is TRBV29-1, the J call TRBJ2-1; unclear D gene. This CDR3 spans 10 amino acids. Trimming pared 6 bases from V and 7 bases from J, leaving 7 bases between. Germline V CDR1 and CDR2: SQVTM, ANQGSEA.

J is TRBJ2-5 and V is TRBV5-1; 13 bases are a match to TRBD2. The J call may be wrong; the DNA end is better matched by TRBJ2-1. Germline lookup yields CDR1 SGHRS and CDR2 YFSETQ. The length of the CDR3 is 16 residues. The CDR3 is CASSSYGTSGMGEQFF. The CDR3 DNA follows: TGCGCCAGCAGCTCCTACGGGACTAGCGGGATGGGAGAGCAGTTCTTC.

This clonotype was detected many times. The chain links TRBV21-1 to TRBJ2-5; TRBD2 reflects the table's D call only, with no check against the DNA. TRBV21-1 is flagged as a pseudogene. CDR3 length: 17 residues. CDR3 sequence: CASSKASRGNCKETQYF. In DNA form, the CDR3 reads TGTGCCAGCAGCAAAGCTAGTCGGGGGAATTGCAAAGAGACCCAGTACTTC.

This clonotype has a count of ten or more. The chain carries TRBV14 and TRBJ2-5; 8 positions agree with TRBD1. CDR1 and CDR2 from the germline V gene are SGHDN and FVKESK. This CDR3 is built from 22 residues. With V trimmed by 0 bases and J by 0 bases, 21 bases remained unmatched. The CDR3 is CASSQDAGTGSTTKSYQETQYF. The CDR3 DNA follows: TGTGCCAGCAGCCAAGATGCCGGGACAGGCTCGACTACGAAATCATACCAAGAGACCCAGTACTTC.

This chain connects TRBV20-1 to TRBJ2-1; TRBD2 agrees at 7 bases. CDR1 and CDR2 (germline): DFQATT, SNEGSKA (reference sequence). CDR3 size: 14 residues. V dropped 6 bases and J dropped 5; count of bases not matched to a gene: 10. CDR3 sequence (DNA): TGCAGTGCCCTCGAGCGGGGTCCCGACAATGAGCAGTTCTTC. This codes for CSALERGPDNEQFF.

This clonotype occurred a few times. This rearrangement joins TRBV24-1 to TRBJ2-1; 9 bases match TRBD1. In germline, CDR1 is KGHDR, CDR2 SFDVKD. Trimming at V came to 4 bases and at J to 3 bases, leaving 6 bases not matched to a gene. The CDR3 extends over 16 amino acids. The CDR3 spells CATSDWGQGDYNEQFF. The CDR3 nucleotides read TGTGCCACCAGTGACTGGGGACAGGGCGACTACAATGAGCAGTTCTTC.

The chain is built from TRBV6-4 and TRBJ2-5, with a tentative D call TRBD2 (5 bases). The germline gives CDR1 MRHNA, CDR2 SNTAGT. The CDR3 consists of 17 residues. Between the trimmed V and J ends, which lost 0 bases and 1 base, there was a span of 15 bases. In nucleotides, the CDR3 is TGTGCCAGCAGTGACTCTGGCCAGGAGGTACTCCAAGAGACCCAGTACTTC. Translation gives CASSDSGQEVLQETQYF.

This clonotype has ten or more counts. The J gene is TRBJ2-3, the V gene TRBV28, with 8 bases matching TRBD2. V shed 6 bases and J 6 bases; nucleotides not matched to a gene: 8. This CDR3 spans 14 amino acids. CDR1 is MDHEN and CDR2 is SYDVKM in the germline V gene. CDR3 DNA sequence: TGTGCCAGCAGCACAGGCGGGACTAGGGATACGCAGTATTTT. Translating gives CASSTGGTRDTQYF.

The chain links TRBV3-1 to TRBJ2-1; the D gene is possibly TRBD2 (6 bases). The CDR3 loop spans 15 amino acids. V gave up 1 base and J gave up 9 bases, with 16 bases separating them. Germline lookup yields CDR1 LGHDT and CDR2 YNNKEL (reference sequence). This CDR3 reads CASSQGLGRGGEQFF. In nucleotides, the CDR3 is TGTGCCAGCAGCCAAGGACTAGGCCGGGGAGGTGAGCAGTTCTTC.

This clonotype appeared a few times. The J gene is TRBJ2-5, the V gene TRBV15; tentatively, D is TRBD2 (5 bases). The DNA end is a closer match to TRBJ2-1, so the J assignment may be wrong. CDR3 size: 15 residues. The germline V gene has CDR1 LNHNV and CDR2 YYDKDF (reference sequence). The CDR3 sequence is CATSSDYFTDNEQFF. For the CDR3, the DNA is TGTGCCACCAGCAGCGACTATTTTACAGACAATGAGCAGTTCTTC.

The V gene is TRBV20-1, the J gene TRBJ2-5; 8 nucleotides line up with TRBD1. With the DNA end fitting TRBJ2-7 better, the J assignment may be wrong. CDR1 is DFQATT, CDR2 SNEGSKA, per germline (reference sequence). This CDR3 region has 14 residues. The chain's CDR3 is CSAVEGTGRYEQYF. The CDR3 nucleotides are TGCAGTGCCGTTGAAGGGACAGGTCGTTACGAGCAGTACTTC.

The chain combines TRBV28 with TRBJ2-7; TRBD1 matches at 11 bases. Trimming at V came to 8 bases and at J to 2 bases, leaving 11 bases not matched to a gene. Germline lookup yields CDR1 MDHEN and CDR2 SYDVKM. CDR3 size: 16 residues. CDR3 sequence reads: CASLPPPGQGAYEQYF. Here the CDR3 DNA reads TGTGCCAGCCTTCCCCCTCCGGGACAGGGGGCCTACGAGCAGTACTTC.

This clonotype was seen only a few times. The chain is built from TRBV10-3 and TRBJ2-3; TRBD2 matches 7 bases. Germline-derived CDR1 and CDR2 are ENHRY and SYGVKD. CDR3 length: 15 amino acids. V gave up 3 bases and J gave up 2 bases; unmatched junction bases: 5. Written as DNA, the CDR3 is TGTGCCATCAGTGACGGGCGGGAGATCACAGATACGCAGTATTTT. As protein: CAISDGREITDTQYF.